Listed below are T cell receptor beta chains from one sample, sequenced in a study of OX40 agonist ivuxolimab in advanced cancers. Assay used: immunoSEQ multiplex PCR; TCRdb lists only in-frame clones, some missing. Of about 18,000 clones listed, around 83% are singletons. The sequencing here drew on CD4+ or CD8+ T cells sorted from blood, taken in a trial of the OX40 agonist ivuxolimab. Receptor source: an adult with an advanced solid tumor such as melanoma, head and neck, liver or kidney cancer. CDR3s include the opening cysteine and the closing phenylalanine or tryptophan. The order of the fields is D gene, J gene, V gene, clone size, CDR3 protein, CDR3 DNA. The D gene is left open where the match is weak. Clone size is shown for a subset of rows, as once, few, many or a class of expanded clone.

D gene: NA
J gene: TRBJ1-5
V gene: TRBV11-2
clone size: NA
CDR3 protein: CASSFGAYSNQPQHF
CDR3 DNA: TGTGCCAGCAGCTTCGGGGCTTATAGCAATCAGCCCCAGCATTTT

D gene: NA
J gene: TRBJ1-3
V gene: TRBV18
clone size: NA
CDR3 protein: CASSAGLTGNTIYF
CDR3 DNA: TGTGCCAGCTCCGCCGGGTTGACTGGAAACACCATATATTTT

D gene: NA
J gene: TRBJ1-4
V gene: TRBV7-2
clone size: few
CDR3 protein: CASSFDGRRGDEKLFF
CDR3 DNA: TGTGCCAGCAGCTTTGATGGCCGTAGAGGGGATGAAAAACTGTTTTTT

D gene: TRBD2
J gene: TRBJ2-7
V gene: TRBV7-2
clone size: few
CDR3 protein: CASSSGGPYEQYF
CDR3 DNA: TGTGCCAGCAGTAGCGGGGGTCCCTACGAGCAGTACTTC

D gene: NA
J gene: TRBJ2-4
V gene: TRBV2
clone size: NA
CDR3 protein: CASGDGAPAKNIQYF
CDR3 DNA: TGTGCCAGCGGTGACGGTGCCCCAGCCAAAAACATTCAGTACTTC

D gene: NA
J gene: TRBJ2-7
V gene: TRBV28
clone size: once
CDR3 protein: CASRPGRPTYEQYF
CDR3 DNA: TGTGCCAGCAGACCGGGACGGCCAACCTACGAGCAGTACTTC

D gene: NA
J gene: TRBJ1-1
V gene: TRBV23-1
clone size: few
CDR3 protein: CASSISTEAFF
CDR3 DNA: TGCGCCAGCAGTATCAGCACTGAAGCTTTCTTT

D gene: NA
J gene: TRBJ2-7
V gene: TRBV4-2
clone size: once
CDR3 protein: CASSQDKGGGIYEQYF
CDR3 DNA: TGTGCCAGCAGCCAAGATAAGGGAGGGGGAATCTACGAGCAGTACTTC

D gene: TRBD1
J gene: TRBJ1-2
V gene: TRBV4-1
clone size: once
CDR3 protein: CASSQSDRRDYGYTF
CDR3 DNA: TGCGCCAGCAGCCAGTCGGACAGGCGCGACTATGGCTACACCTTC

D gene: NA
J gene: TRBJ2-1
V gene: TRBV9
clone size: NA
CDR3 protein: CASSRGISYNEQFF
CDR3 DNA: TGTGCCAGCAGCCGGGGGATATCCTACAATGAGCAGTTCTTC

D gene: NA
J gene: TRBJ1-4
V gene: TRBV7-8
clone size: NA
CDR3 protein: CASSLYEKLFF
CDR3 DNA: TGTGCCAGCAGCTTATATGAAAAACTGTTTTTT

D gene: TRBD2
J gene: TRBJ2-1
V gene: TRBV19
clone size: NA
CDR3 protein: CASKPGLAGDEQFF
CDR3 DNA: TGTGCCAGTAAGCCGGGACTAGCGGGAGACGAGCAGTTCTTC

D gene: NA
J gene: TRBJ1-3
V gene: TRBV28
clone size: NA
CDR3 protein: CASSLSQGRFSGNTIYF
CDR3 DNA: TGTGCCAGCAGTTTATCTCAGGGGCGTTTCTCTGGAAACACCATATATTTT

D gene: TRBD2
J gene: TRBJ2-7
V gene: TRBV18
clone size: NA
CDR3 protein: CASSPPGRVEQYF
CDR3 DNA: TGTGCCAGCTCACCACCGGGGAGGGTGGAGCAGTACTTC

D gene: NA
J gene: TRBJ2-7
V gene: TRBV6-5
clone size: few
CDR3 protein: CASSWERYEQYF
CDR3 DNA: TGTGCCAGCAGTTGGGAGCGCTACGAGCAGTACTTC

D gene: NA
J gene: TRBJ2-7
V gene: TRBV6-1
clone size: NA
CDR3 protein: CASRKQSTYEQYF
CDR3 DNA: TGTGCCAGCAGGAAACAGTCCACCTACGAGCAGTACTTC

D gene: NA
J gene: TRBJ2-5
V gene: TRBV7-6
clone size: NA
CDR3 protein: CASSSSGVGETQYF
CDR3 DNA: TGTGCCAGCAGCTCCTCAGGGGTGGGAGAGACCCAGTACTTC

D gene: NA
J gene: TRBJ2-7
V gene: TRBV7-9
clone size: NA
CDR3 protein: CAIQRDYEQYF
CDR3 DNA: TGTGCCATCCAACGGGACTACGAGCAGTACTTC

D gene: TRBD2
J gene: TRBJ2-3
V gene: TRBV5-6
clone size: NA
CDR3 protein: CASSLWSSGALDTQYF
CDR3 DNA: TGTGCCAGCAGCTTGTGGTCTAGCGGGGCACTTGATACGCAGTATTTT

D gene: TRBD2
J gene: TRBJ2-3
V gene: TRBV7-9
clone size: NA
CDR3 protein: CASSLGTSGRRTDTQYF
CDR3 DNA: TGTGCCAGCAGCCTTGGCACTAGCGGGAGGCGCACAGATACGCAGTATTTT

D gene: NA
J gene: TRBJ2-1
V gene: TRBV2
clone size: NA
CDR3 protein: CASSLDRSYNEQFF
CDR3 DNA: TGTGCCAGCAGTTTAGACAGATCCTACAATGAGCAGTTCTTC

D gene: NA
J gene: TRBJ2-7
V gene: TRBV23-1
clone size: NA
CDR3 protein: CASSPPGQQCSYEQYF
CDR3 DNA: TGCGCCAGCAGTCCACCGGGACAACAGTGCTCCTACGAGCAGTACTTC